Given below is one T cell receptor (beta chain) in context. This sample is drawn from a study of blood T cell repertoires in COVID-19. Study-wide context: The analysed material was cDNA or gDNA that came from T cells, B-cell-depleted T cells, or PBMCs.

Original data processing: From reference gene primer amplification, estimates of nucleated cell counts were derived. Assay used: immunoSEQ multiplex PCR; TCRdb lists only in-frame clones, some missing. The V and J calls and clone size are taken from that table; D and trimming were inferred from the DNA. In the table there are some 70,000 clones, approximately 90% of which are singletons. V gave up 2 bases and J gave up 5 bases, with 15 bases separating them. Germline lookup yields CDR1 SGHTA and CDR2 FQGNSA. The CDR3 is 15 residues long. V is TRBV7-2 and J is TRBJ2-5; D is ambiguous. Input material: peripheral blood. The receptor comes from a man between 60 and 75 years old with acute or convalescent COVID-19. The DNA for the CDR3 is TGTGCCAGCAGCTTATACCAGACACAAGTGGAGACCCAGTACTTC. This translates into CASSLYQTQVETQYF. The variable domain in full, completed from reference TRBV7-2 and TRBJ2-5, reads GAGVSQSPSNKVTEKGKDVELRCDPISGHTALYWYRQSLGQGLEFLIYFQGNSAPDKSGLPSDRFSAERTGGSVSTLTIQRTQQEDSAVYLCASSLYQTQVETQYFGPGTRLLVL.